This T cell receptor beta chain was found in a study of blood T cells in healthy people across ages. General study points: The unsorted PBMCs prevented any conclusive comparison of naive versus antigen-experienced cells.

A sample-barcoded 5' primer and a J-beta primer mix were used in a second PCR of roughly 6 to 11 cycles. Each cDNA molecule was tagged by a template-switch adaptor that had 12 random nucleotides. TCRdb fed the 5' RACE reads into MiXCR, producing one record per CDR3 protein. The table records roughly 1,300,000 distinct CDR3 sequences, roughly 64% of them present only once. Note on this clonotype: What it binds is unknown.

Sequencing was done on a sample of blood. This TCR derives from a man between 18 and 29 years old in good health.

The CDR3 here is CASSPGGESTYGYTF. The CDR3 region has the DNA TGTGCCAGCAGCCCAGGTGGGGAGTCGACCTATGGCTACACCTTC. The chain links TRBV7-9 to TRBJ1-2, with D uncertain. CDR1 and CDR2 from the germline V gene are SEHNR and FQNEAQ (reference sequence). The CDR3 is 15 amino acids. Deletions cut 5 bases from V and 4 bases from J, with 17 bases between.